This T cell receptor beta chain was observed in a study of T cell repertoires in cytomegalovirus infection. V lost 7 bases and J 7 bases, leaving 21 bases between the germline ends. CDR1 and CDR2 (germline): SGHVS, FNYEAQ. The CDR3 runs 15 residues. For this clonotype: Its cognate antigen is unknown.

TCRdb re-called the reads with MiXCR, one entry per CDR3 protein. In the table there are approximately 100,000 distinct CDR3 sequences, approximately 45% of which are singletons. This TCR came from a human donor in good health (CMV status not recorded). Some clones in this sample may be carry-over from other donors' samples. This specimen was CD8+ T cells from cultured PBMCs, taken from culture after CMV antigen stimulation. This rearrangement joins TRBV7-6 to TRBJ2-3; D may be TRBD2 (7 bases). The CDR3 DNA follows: TGTGCCAGCATCCCCCGCGGGGGCGGGTCAAATACGCAGTATTTT. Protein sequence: CASIPRGGGSNTQYF.